This T cell receptor (beta chain) is from a study of blood T cell repertoires in COVID-19. Study-wide background: Material from acute and convalescent COVID-19 was sourced from the United States, Italy and Spain. T cells, B-cell-depleted T cells, or PBMCs supplied cDNA or gDNA.

This clone was counted a single time. In the authors' methods: Reference gene primer amplification in the assay estimated nucleated cell counts. Clones were sequenced by immunoSEQ multiplex PCR, and TCRdb holds only the in-frame ones, with some missing. From that table come the V and J calls and clone size; the DNA was used to work out D and trimming. The data show about 76,000 clones, around 80% seen once. V was pared by 7 bases and J by 0 bases, with 9 bases between. CDR1 and CDR2 from the germline V gene are LNHDA and SQIVND (reference sequence). The CDR3 covers 14 residues. This TCR derives from a woman aged 55-69 years with acute or convalescent COVID-19. Sample: peripheral blood. This chain joins TRBV19 and TRBJ2-2; D is ambiguous. The CDR3 here is CASMFTTNTGELFF. CDR3 sequence (DNA): TGTGCCAGTATGTTCACTACGAACACCGGGGAGCTGTTTTTT.